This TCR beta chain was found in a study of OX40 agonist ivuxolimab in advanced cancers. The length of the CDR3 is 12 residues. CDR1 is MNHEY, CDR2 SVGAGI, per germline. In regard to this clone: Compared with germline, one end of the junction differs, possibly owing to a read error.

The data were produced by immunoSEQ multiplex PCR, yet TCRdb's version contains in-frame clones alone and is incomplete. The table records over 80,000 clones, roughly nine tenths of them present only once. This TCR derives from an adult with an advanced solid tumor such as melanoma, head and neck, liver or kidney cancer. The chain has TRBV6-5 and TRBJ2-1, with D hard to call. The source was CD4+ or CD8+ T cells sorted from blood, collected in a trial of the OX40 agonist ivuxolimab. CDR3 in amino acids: CASSSTYNEQFF. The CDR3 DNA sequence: TGTGCCAGCAGTTCTACCTATAATGAGCAGTTCTTC.